This entry is about one TCR beta chain. Per the original methods: Amplification of reference gene primers provided the estimated nucleated cell counts. Sequencing was performed with immunoSEQ multiplex PCR; in TCRdb, only in-frame clones are kept and a portion is missing. The V and J calls and clone size were taken over from that table, and D and trimming were inferred from the DNA. The repertoire holds some 250,000 clones, with 82% as singletons. The sample belongs to a study of blood T cell repertoires in COVID-19. The overall study: Spain, Italy and the United States supplied samples that represented acute and convalescent COVID-19. Sources were T cells, B-cell-depleted T cells, or PBMCs; the material itself was cDNA or gDNA.

The CDR3 is made up of 13 amino acids. The germline gives CDR1 SGHNT, CDR2 YYREEE (reference sequence). Trimming took 3 bases from V and 8 from J, leaving 14 bases between them. The chain recombines TRBV5-4 with TRBJ1-1, with a tentative D call TRBD1 (6 bases). Sequencing was carried out using peripheral blood. This TCR was sampled from an older woman with active or convalescent COVID-19. The CDR3 bases are TGTGCCAGCAGCTCCGGGACAAGTAACGAAGCTTTCTTT. Translating it yields CASSSGTSNEAFF. The variable domain in full, with the rest retrieved from reference TRBV5-4 and TRBJ1-1, is ETGVTQSPTHLIKTRGQQVTLRCSSQSGHNTVSWYQQALGQGPQFIFQYYREEENGRGNFPPRFSGLQFPNYSSELNVNALELDDSALYLCASSSGTSNEAFFGQGTRLTVV.